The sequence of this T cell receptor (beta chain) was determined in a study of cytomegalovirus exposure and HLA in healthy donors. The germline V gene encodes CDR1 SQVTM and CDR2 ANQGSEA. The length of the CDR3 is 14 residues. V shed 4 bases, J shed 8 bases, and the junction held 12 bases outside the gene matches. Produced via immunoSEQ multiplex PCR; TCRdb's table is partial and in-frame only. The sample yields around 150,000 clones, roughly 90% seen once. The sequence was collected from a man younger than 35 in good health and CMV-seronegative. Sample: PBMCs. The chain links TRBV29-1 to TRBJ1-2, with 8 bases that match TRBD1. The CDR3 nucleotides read TGCAGCGTTGTGGGCGACAGGGGCGCTAGAGGCTACACCTTC. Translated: CSVVGDRGARGYTF.